These 29 T cell receptor beta chains were all obtained from the same sample, sequenced in a study of blood T cell repertoires in COVID-19 (dated by TCRdb to the early 2020s). The library was prepared using the immunoSEQ multiplex PCR assay. TCRdb retrieved this table from immuneACCESS and kept in-frame rearrangements only. Not all clones are present; in checked studies, unresolved V genes account for under half, and no reason is known for the remainder. The sample contains under 200,000 clones, over 70% of them found a single time. 2.9% of the sample is held by the ten biggest clonotypes. The source material was peripheral blood. Source of these receptors: a woman aged 55 to 70 with acute or convalescent COVID-19.

The chain employs TRBV3-1 (or the pseudogene TRBV3-2) and TRBJ2-1; D remains unclear. The V end was cut by 0 bases, the J end by 2 bases, with 8 bases between. This CDR3 is 15 amino acids long. Germline CDR1 is LGHDT and CDR2 is YNNKEL (reference sequence). The CDR3 here is CASSQEPYPYNEQFF. CDR3 bases: TGTGCCAGCAGCCAAGAACCCTATCCCTACAATGAGCAGTTCTTC.

V is TRBV7-8 and J is TRBJ2-1; TRBD1 matches 7 bases. V was clipped by 0 bases and J by 4 bases; unmatched bases: 9. This CDR3 is 17 amino acids long. Germline CDR1 is SGHVS and CDR2 is FQNEAQ. The CDR3 bases are TGTGCCAGCAGCTTAGCGCCAGGGGGAAGAGGATACAATGAGCAGTTCTTC. It yields the protein CASSLAPGGRGYNEQFF.

This clone was counted once. The V and J genes are TRBV28 and TRBJ1-1, with 8 bases identical to TRBD1. V dropped 3 bases and J dropped 6; count of bases not matched to a gene: 9. The CDR3 length is 15 residues. Germline V gene lookup returns CDR1 MDHEN and CDR2 SYDVKM. The CDR3 sequence is CASSLQGARGAEAFF. CDR3 DNA sequence: TGTGCCAGCAGTTTGCAGGGGGCGCGAGGGGCTGAAGCTTTCTTT.

This clone was found once. The chain carries TRBV5-5 and TRBJ2-5; TRBD1 might be the D (6 bases). The CDR3 sequence is 14 residues long. CDR1 SGHKS and CDR2 YYEKEE come from the germline V gene (reference sequence). Trimming left V 4 bases short and J 4 bases short, with 14 bases between. The CDR3 spells CASSLGWGPETQYF. In nucleotides, the CDR3 is TGTGCCAGCAGCCTCGGGTGGGGGCCAGAGACCCAGTACTTC.

V and J are TRBV5-1 and TRBJ2-6; D may be TRBD2 (5 bases). The CDR3 spans 15 residues. Germline CDR1 and CDR2: SGHRS and YFSETQ. Trimming left V 3 bases short and J 4 bases short, with 11 bases between. The DNA for the CDR3 is TGCGCCAGCAGCTGGGCGGGCGACGGGGCCAACGTCCTGACTTTC. Protein: CASSWAGDGANVLTF.

The V call is TRBV7-2, the J call TRBJ1-3, with TRBD1 as a possible D gene (5 bases). V was shortened by 5 bases and J by 2 bases, with 16 bases between the two germline ends. The CDR3 spans 16 residues. CDR1 is SGHTA, CDR2 FQGNSA, per germline. This chain's CDR3 is CASSNPGEIPGNTIYF. Written as DNA, the CDR3 is TGTGCCAGCAGCAATCCGGGGGAGATACCTGGAAACACCATATATTTT.

The chain uses TRBV2 and TRBJ2-3; D is uncertain. Trimming removed 3 bases from V and 5 bases from J, with 3 bases in between. This CDR3 contains 11 residues. Germline loops: CDR1 SNHLY, CDR2 FYNNEI. The CDR3 DNA sequence: TGTGCCAGCAGTGACCGAGATACGCAGTATTTT. Translated: CASSDRDTQYF.

V is TRBV10-1 and J is TRBJ2-5; possible D gene TRBD2, 5 bases. The CDR3 is 16 residues long. Deletions cut 2 bases from V and 3 bases from J, with 16 bases between. The germline V gene encodes CDR1 WNHNN and CDR2 SYGVQD (reference sequence). In DNA, the CDR3 is TGCGCCAGCAGTGAGACCGGGTTAACTAGGGAAGAGACCCAGTACTTC. Protein sequence: CASSETGLTREETQYF.

This rearrangement joins TRBV4-2 to TRBJ1-3, with D perhaps TRBD1 (5 bases). The CDR3 loop spans 17 amino acids. Germline V lookup: CDR1 LGHNA, CDR2 YNFKEQ. The V end was cut by 2 bases, the J end by 6 bases, with 20 bases between. The CDR3 loop is CASSQISGTLVENTIYF. In nucleotides, the CDR3 is TGTGCCAGCAGCCAAATCAGCGGGACGTTAGTCGAAAACACCATATATTTT.

The gene calls are TRBV5-4 and TRBJ2-5, with D perhaps matching TRBD1 (6 bases). CDR3 length: 17 amino acids. Trimming left V 2 bases short and J 1 base short, with 18 bases between. Per the germline V gene, CDR1 is SGHNT and CDR2 is YYREEE (reference sequence). This CDR3 is CASSFFSRGRGQETQYF. CDR3 sequence (DNA): TGTGCCAGCAGCTTTTTTAGCCGCGGCAGGGGCCAAGAGACCCAGTACTTC.

The chain is built from TRBV7-2 and TRBJ2-2; 8 nucleotides align to TRBD1. Germline V gene lookup returns CDR1 SGHTA and CDR2 FQGNSA. Unmatched junction bases numbered 5, after V lost 5 bases and J lost 6 bases. This CDR3 has 14 amino acids. The CDR3, as DNA: TGTGCCAGCAGCGGCAGGACAGGGTCCGGGGAGCTGTTTTTT. This codes for CASSGRTGSGELFF.

The chain joins TRBV4-3 to TRBJ2-7; TRBD2 might be the D (7 bases). Trimming took 3 bases from V and 0 from J, leaving 15 bases between them. This CDR3 has 16 amino acids. Germline CDR1 reads LGHNA; CDR2 reads YSLEER. The CDR3 coding sequence is TGCGCCAGCAGCCATTCCGGTGGGGGGGCCTCCTACGAGCAGTACTTC. It translates to CASSHSGGGASYEQYF.

J is TRBJ1-2 and V is TRBV5-5, with unresolved D. CDR1 is SGHKS, CDR2 YYEKEE, per germline (reference sequence). The germline V and J ends were trimmed by 0 bases and 4 bases, with 13 bases remaining between them. CDR3 length equals 15 residues. CDR3: CASSLVWPNFYGYTF. The CDR3, as DNA: TGTGCCAGCAGCTTGGTATGGCCGAATTTCTATGGCTACACCTTC. The entire variable domain, with the rest obtained from reference TRBV5-5 and TRBJ1-2, is as follows: DAGVTQSPTHLIKTRGQQVTLRCSPISGHKSVSWYQQVLGQGPQFIFQYYEKEERGRGNFPDRFSARQFPNYSSELNVNALLLGDSALYLCASSLVWPNFYGYTFGSGTRLTVV.

The chain couples TRBV10-1 to TRBJ2-3; 7 bases are a match to TRBD1. The germline gives CDR1 WNHNN, CDR2 SYGVQD (reference sequence). After removal of 1 base from V and 1 base from J, the junction contained 5 bases not matched to a gene. The CDR3 contains 16 residues. DNA of the CDR3: TGCGCCAGCAGTGAGTATGAGGGGGCTGGCACAGATACGCAGTATTTT. Amino acid sequence: CASSEYEGAGTDTQYF.

The V gene is TRBV30, the J gene TRBJ1-6; 8 positions match TRBD1. Losses at the gene ends were 0 bases for V and 10 bases for J; bases not matched to a gene: 5. The CDR3 runs 14 residues. In germline, CDR1 is GTSNPN, CDR2 SVGIG (reference sequence). In DNA form, the CDR3 reads TGTGCCTGGAGTGTAGTTTCAGGGGGCTCACCCCTCCACTTT. This translates into CAWSVVSGGSPLHF.

In its sample, this clone was seen a few times. The chain links TRBV7-8 to TRBJ1-6; 11 bases align to TRBD1. J lost 4 bases, V lost 1 base, and 12 bases had no gene match. The CDR3 is 20 residues long. The germline CDR1 and CDR2 sequences are SGHVS and FQNEAQ. In nucleotides, the CDR3 is TGTGCCAGCAGCTTAGGTCCCGGACAGGGGGCGGCCACTTATAATTCACCCCTCCACTTT. Translated, it gives CASSLGPGQGAATYNSPLHF.

This clone was seen a single time. The CDR3 bases are TGTGCCAGCAGCCCCCTCGCGCTTTATCCAGAGACCCAGTACTTC. The encoded protein is CASSPLALYPETQYF. The chain has TRBV7-2 and TRBJ2-5; D is unresolved. Germline loops: CDR1 SGHTA, CDR2 FQGNSA. CDR3 length equals 15 residues. Trimming removed 5 bases from V and 4 bases from J, with 17 bases in between.

The V gene is TRBV19, the J gene TRBJ1-1; unclear D gene. CDR3 length equals 15 residues. V was pared by 1 base and J by 3 bases, with 12 bases between. Germline V lookup: CDR1 LNHDA, CDR2 SQIVND (reference sequence). The CDR3 nucleotides read TGTGCCAGTAGTATAGGTACAGAGGGAGACACTGAAGCTTTCTTT. Its translation: CASSIGTEGDTEAFF.

The chain joins TRBV28 to TRBJ2-7, with 7 bases identical to TRBD1. The CDR3 extends over 14 amino acids. Germline V gives CDR1 MDHEN, CDR2 SYDVKM. J was trimmed by 4 bases and V by 3 bases; bases with no gene match: 6. In DNA form, the CDR3 reads TGTGCCAGCAGTTTCCGACAGGGACGATACGAGCAGTACTTC. This encodes CASSFRQGRYEQYF.

The rearrangement uses TRBV4-1 and TRBJ1-2; 11 bases fit TRBD1. This CDR3 region has 16 residues. Looked up from germline, CDR1 is MGHRA and CDR2 is YSYEKL. The junction had 4 bases not matched to a gene; V was cut back by 0 bases and J by 4 bases. The CDR3 spells CASSQDSGQGAYGYTF. CDR3 coding DNA: TGCGCCAGCAGCCAAGATTCCGGACAGGGGGCCTATGGCTACACCTTC.

The V and J genes are TRBV6-5 and TRBJ1-2; TRBD1 agrees at 7 bases. Germline-derived CDR1 and CDR2 are MNHEY and SVGAGI. V shed 6 bases and J 4 bases; nucleotides not matched to a gene: 8. The CDR3 contains 14 residues. CDR3: CASRQSGTVYGYTF. The CDR3 region has the DNA TGTGCCAGCAGACAATCCGGGACAGTCTATGGCTACACCTTC.

This chain links TRBV7-3 with TRBJ1-4; tentative D call: TRBD1 (5 bases). V dropped 5 bases and J dropped 2 bases, with 15 bases sitting between them. The CDR3 is made up of 16 amino acids. Germline lookup yields CDR1 SGHTA and CDR2 FQGTGA. The CDR3 DNA reads TGTGCCAGCAGCGCCGGGCAGGGAGGGACTAATGAAAAACTGTTTTTT. Translating gives CASSAGQGGTNEKLFF.

The J gene is TRBJ1-1, the V gene TRBV6-4; D perhaps matches TRBD1 (6 bases). This CDR3 comprises 13 residues. The germline V gene encodes CDR1 MRHNA and CDR2 SNTAGT. V was cut by 2 bases and J by 10 bases, with 14 bases left in between. Here the CDR3 DNA reads TGTGCCAGCAGTGACCCGGACAGCCAGAGAGCTTTCTTT. Protein: CASSDPDSQRAFF.

The chain uses TRBV7-9 and TRBJ1-1, with D possibly being TRBD1 (6 bases). Trimming left V 1 base short and J 1 base short, with 10 bases between. The CDR3 has 15 residues. Germline CDR1 and CDR2: SEHNR and FQNEAQ (reference sequence). CDR3 DNA sequence: TGTGCCAGCAGCTTAGGGACAGTCGGGAACACTGAAGCTTTCTTT. It yields the protein CASSLGTVGNTEAFF.

The J gene is TRBJ1-1, the V gene TRBV4-1; D remains unclear. This CDR3 has 16 residues. V was clipped by 5 bases and J by 1 base, with 17 bases between them. CDR1 is MGHRA and CDR2 is YSYEKL in the germline V gene. The DNA for the CDR3 is TGCGCCAGCAGCTTCCAAGAGGGCATGGGGAACACTGAAGCTTTCTTT. It yields the protein CASSFQEGMGNTEAFF.

This chain links TRBV19 with TRBJ1-5; tentative D call: TRBD1 (6 bases). The CDR3 covers 13 residues. V was pared by 6 bases and J by 3 bases, with 9 bases between. The V gene's germline CDR1 is LNHDA and CDR2 SQIVND (reference sequence). As DNA, the CDR3 is TGTGCCAGTAGCGGACAGATCAATCAGCCCCAGCATTTT. This translates into CASSGQINQPQHF.

V is TRBV6-5 and J is TRBJ1-1, with TRBD1 as a possible D gene (6 bases). Trimming pared 6 bases from V and 3 bases from J, leaving 17 bases between. The CDR3 sequence is 15 residues long. Germline values: CDR1 MNHEY, CDR2 SVGAGI. For the CDR3, the DNA is TGTGCCAGCAGCTTCGAGGGGGTTCGAGACACTGAAGCTTTCTTT. It specifies CASSFEGVRDTEAFF.

The V call is TRBV5-8, the J call TRBJ1-4; 9 positions agree with TRBD1. CDR1 and CDR2 (germline): SGHTS, YDEGEE. The CDR3 is 14 amino acids. V was clipped by 4 bases and J by 5 bases; unmatched bases: 3. CDR3 sequence: CASSPGTGNEKLFF. As DNA, the CDR3 is TGTGCCAGCAGCCCCGGGACAGGGAATGAAAAACTGTTTTTT.

The chain combines TRBV5-1 with TRBJ1-2, with 8 bases aligning to TRBD1. The CDR3 length is 13 residues. Unmatched junction bases numbered 8, after V lost 1 base and J lost 12 bases. The germline CDR1 and CDR2 sequences are SGHRS and YFSETQ. CDR3 DNA sequence: TGCGCCAGCAGCTTGTTCACCTCAGGGGGCAACACCTTC. It translates to CASSLFTSGGNTF.